This entry describes one T cell receptor beta chain. Antigen specificity is unknown. CDR1 is MNHEY, CDR2 SVGAGI, per germline. The CDR3 consists of 12 residues. The V and J ends lost 10 bases and 2 bases, in that order; junction bases with no gene match: 2. One entry per CDR3 protein, called by TCRdb with MiXCR from the 5' RACE reads. The repertoire consists of around 300,000 distinct CDR3 sequences, with approximately 12% occurring once and the leading ten covering approximately 0.49%. The data were taken from a study of T cells after yellow fever vaccination. Overall study context: SMART-Seq v4 Ultra Low Input served to prepare low-cell-number fractions. Study outcomes and limitations: It was a small share of clonotypes that appeared in both CD4 and CD8 compartments. Bulk-population clonotypes that are abundant could appear as contaminants in FACS-sorted repertoires.

This chain joins TRBV6-5 and TRBJ2-7; 10 bases agree with TRBD2. Material: CD4+ T cells sorted from PBMCs, obtained 45 days after the yellow fever booster vaccination. The receptor's source is a man aged 25 to 40 who received the YFV17D yellow fever vaccine. This CDR3 reads CATLAGPYEQYF. The DNA for the CDR3 is TGTGCCACACTAGCGGGACCCTACGAGCAGTACTTC.